Shown below are 26 T cell receptor beta chains from a single sample sequenced in a study of T cells in Graves' hyperthyroidism and ophthalmopathy. Amplification yielded TCR beta CDR3 regions, with RNA transcripts as the source. Researchers ran a first-round RT-PCR on the TCR CDR3 using the HTBI primer set. TCRdb reanalysed the multiplex PCR reads using MiXCR and keeps one entry per CDR3 protein. The data show more than 350,000 distinct CDR3 sequences, 17% seen once. Sample: blood. All receptors come from a woman between 25 and 40 years old with Graves' hyperthyroidism that later progressed to Graves' ophthalmopathy.

Many counts were recorded for this clonotype. This chain connects TRBV20-1 to TRBJ2-5; D is possibly TRBD2 (5 bases). The CDR3 is 13 residues long. Germline CDR1 DFQATT, CDR2 SNEGSKA (reference sequence). Between the trimmed V and J ends, which lost 2 bases and 2 bases, there was a span of 9 bases. This CDR3 reads CSARWELQETQYF. CDR3 DNA sequence: TGCAGTGCTAGATGGGAGTTACAAGAGACCCAGTACTTC.

This clonotype has at least ten counts. This chain links TRBV27 with TRBJ2-7; D perhaps matches TRBD1 (6 bases). V lost 4 bases, J lost 0 bases, and 16 bases lay in between. There are 16 residues in the CDR3. Germline CDR1 and CDR2: MNHEY and SMNVEV (reference sequence). CDR3 in amino acids: CASSSLGTLISYEQYF. The CDR3 DNA sequence: TGTGCCAGCAGTTCCCTCGGGACACTCATCTCCTACGAGCAGTACTTC.

This clonotype was seen many times. This sequence joins TRBV6-1 and TRBJ2-1; D is unclear. The CDR3 sequence is 12 residues long. V was shortened by 7 bases and J by 6 bases, with 10 bases between the two germline ends. Germline values: CDR1 MNHNS, CDR2 SASEGT. In nucleotides, the CDR3 is TGTGCCAGCACCAACCTAGGCAATGAGCAGTTCTTC. It is translated as CASTNLGNEQFF.

This chain links TRBV6-9 with TRBJ1-2; D remains unclear. The ends were cut back, 4 bases at V and 4 bases at J, with 13 bases in the middle. CDR1 and CDR2 from the germline V gene are MNHGY and SVAAGI. The CDR3 is 14 residues long. CDR3 bases: TGTGCCAGCAGTTGGTCCAGGCTGGGCTATGGCTACACCTTC. This encodes CASSWSRLGYGYTF.

There are many counts of this clonotype. The chain couples TRBV3-1 to TRBJ1-1, with D hard to call. V lost 1 base, J lost 2 bases, and 8 bases lay in between. This CDR3 spans 14 amino acids. From germline, CDR1 is LGHDT and CDR2 YNNKEL (reference sequence). The CDR3 spells CASSQGRTNTEAFF. The CDR3 DNA sequence: TGTGCCAGCAGCCAAGGAAGGACCAACACTGAAGCTTTCTTT.

In its sample, this clonotype was seen many times. J is TRBJ2-2 and V is TRBV15, with TRBD1 matching 11 bases. The CDR3 sequence is 16 residues long. The V gene end was trimmed by 1 base and the J gene end by 7 bases; junction bases not matched to a gene: 5. CDR1 and CDR2 (germline): LNHNV, YYDKDF (reference sequence). CDR3 sequence: CATSRGGTGGVGELFF. The DNA of the CDR3 is TGTGCCACCAGCAGAGGTGGGACAGGGGGTGTCGGGGAGCTGTTTTTT.

Many counts were recorded for this clonotype. This chain connects TRBV28 to TRBJ2-6; D unclear. Germline lookup yields CDR1 MDHEN and CDR2 SYDVKM. This CDR3 is 15 amino acids long. Trimming stripped 6 bases from V and 2 bases from J, with 11 bases between. The CDR3: CASSRPETGANVLTF. The DNA of the CDR3 is TGTGCCAGCAGCCGCCCGGAAACTGGGGCCAACGTCCTGACTTTC.

This clonotype occurred many times. J is TRBJ1-1 and V is TRBV13; D remains ambiguous. Germline CDR1 reads PRHDT; CDR2 reads FYEKMQ (reference sequence). The CDR3 runs to 13 residues. V was cut by 1 base and J by 4 bases, with 7 bases left in between. In nucleotides, the CDR3 is TGTGCCAGCAGCTTAGAGTCGCCCACTGAAGCTTTCTTT. Its protein product is CASSLESPTEAFF.

Ten or more counts support this clonotype. The chain is built from TRBV5-1 and TRBJ2-7; 8 positions match TRBD2. CDR1 is SGHRS, CDR2 YFSETQ, per germline. This CDR3 is 14 amino acids long. V lost 3 bases to trimming and J lost 5 bases; unmatched junction nucleotides: 7. The CDR3: CASSSGGPNNEQYF. DNA for the CDR3: TGCGCCAGCAGCTCGGGGGGGCCGAACAACGAGCAGTACTTC. The full variable domain, rest sourced from reference TRBV5-1 and TRBJ2-7, is KAGVTQTPRYLIKTRGQQVTLSCSPISGHRSVSWYQQTPGQGLQFLFEYFSETQRNKGNFPGRFSGRQFSNSRSEMNVSTLELGDSALYLCASSSGGPNNEQYFGPGTRLTVT.

In its sample, this clonotype was seen a few times. This rearrangement joins TRBV20-1 to TRBJ2-5, with D possibly TRBD2 on 7 matching bases. V gave up 6 bases and J gave up 5 bases, with 28 bases separating them. The CDR3 is 17 residues long. Looked up from germline, CDR1 is DFQATT and CDR2 is SNEGSKA (reference sequence). CDR3 amino acids: CSAPRPSLWGGGETQYF. The CDR3 DNA follows: TGCAGTGCCCCTCGACCCTCGTTGTGGGGAGGGGGGGAGACCCAGTACTTC.

The table lists this clonotype with a few counts. The genes are TRBV12-3 or TRBV12-4 and TRBJ2-5; D tentatively fits TRBD1 or TRBD2 (6 bases each). The CDR3 spans 13 residues. Between the trimmed V and J ends, which lost 7 bases and 5 bases, there was a span of 14 bases. Here the CDR3 reads CASTRGVLETQYF. CDR3 coding DNA: TGTGCCAGCACAAGGGGGGTTTTGGAGACCCAGTACTTC.

This clonotype was detected ten times or more. This chain connects TRBV11-2 to TRBJ2-1; 10 nucleotides match TRBD2. The CDR3 is 16 residues long. V trimming: 4 bases; J trimming: 5 bases; junction bases outside the gene matches: 8. The germline CDR1 and CDR2 sequences are SGHAT and FQNNGV. The CDR3 sequence: CASSSTRTSGNNEQFF. For the CDR3, the DNA is TGTGCCAGCAGCTCGACAAGGACTAGCGGAAACAATGAGCAGTTCTTC.

This clonotype showed up just once. A read error may produce the germline difference seen at one junction end. The V call is TRBV7-9, the J call TRBJ1-1, with D possibly being TRBD1 (6 bases). The CDR3 has 17 residues. Germline CDR1 reads SEHNR; CDR2 reads FQNEAQ (reference sequence). CDR3: CASRTGGALSMNTEAFF. DNA of the CDR3: TGTGCCAGCAGGACGGGGGGGGCGCTGTCTATGAACACTGAAGCCTTCTTT.

In its sample, this clonotype was seen many times. The chain couples TRBV5-1 to TRBJ2-3; D gene uncertain. Between the trimmed V and J ends, which lost 5 bases and 3 bases, there was a span of 4 bases. The germline gives CDR1 SGHRS, CDR2 YFSETQ. This CDR3 contains 11 residues. DNA of the CDR3: TGCGCCAGCAGGGAAACAGATACGCAGTATTTT. Translating gives CASRETDTQYF.

This clonotype was counted ten times or more. V gene TRBV11-2 combines with J gene TRBJ2-7; D remains unclear. Germline V gene data show CDR1 as SGHAT and CDR2 as FQNNGV. Trimming removed 4 bases at V and 4 bases at J, with 8 bases between. The CDR3 totals 12 residues. CDR3 loop: CASSSEPYEQYF. CDR3 DNA sequence: TGTGCCAGCAGCTCCGAGCCTTACGAGCAGTACTTC. The full variable domain, with the rest looked up from reference TRBV11-2 and TRBJ2-7, is EAGVAQSPRYKIIEKRQSVAFWCNPISGHATLYWYQQILGQGPKLLIQFQNNGVVDDSQLPKDRFSAERLKGVDSTLKIQPAKLEDSAVYLCASSSEPYEQYFGPGTRLTVT.

As to this clonotype: This could be a read error, since a much larger clone is one nucleotide away. The chain uses TRBV12-3 or TRBV12-4 and TRBJ2-1; tentative D call: TRBD2 (6 bases). The J call may not be correct, given that the DNA end is closer to TRBJ2-7. This CDR3 has 13 amino acids. The CDR3 DNA is TGTGCCAGCAGTTTGGACTACTACAATGAGCAGTACTTC. Its translation: CASSLDYYNEQYF.

The chain employs TRBV3-1 and TRBJ1-4; TRBD1 aligns across 7 bases. J lost 6 bases, V lost 4 bases, and 8 bases had no gene match. Germline CDR1 reads LGHDT; CDR2 reads YNNKEL (reference sequence). The CDR3 is made up of 15 amino acids. DNA of the CDR3: TGTGCCAGCAGCCCCCGACAGGGAGGGGATGAAAAACTGTTTTTT. It yields the protein CASSPRQGGDEKLFF. Filled out from reference TRBV3-1 and TRBJ1-4, the complete variable domain reads DTAVSQTPKYLVTQMGNDKSIKCEQNLGHDTMYWYKQDSKKFLKIMFSYNNKELIINETVPNRFSPKSPDKAHLNLHINSLELGDSAVYFCASSPRQGGDEKLFFGSGTQLSVL.

This clonotype came up many times. The chain links TRBV5-8 to TRBJ2-1; either TRBD1 or TRBD2 may fit D (5 bases each). Germline CDR1 SGHTS, CDR2 YDEGEE. The CDR3 loop spans 17 amino acids. The V end was cut by 1 base, the J end by 2 bases, with 16 bases between. The CDR3: CASSLPNGASPYNEQFF. CDR3 in DNA: TGTGCCAGCAGCTTGCCCAACGGGGCCTCACCCTACAATGAGCAGTTCTTC.

This clonotype came up a few times. The rearrangement uses TRBV11-1 and TRBJ2-1, with unresolved D. The CDR3 extends over 12 amino acids. V lost 5 bases, J lost 5 bases, and 7 bases lay in between. Germline V CDR1 and CDR2: SGHAT, FQDESV (reference sequence). The CDR3 loop reads CASSVRNNEQFF. CDR3 DNA: TGTGCCAGCAGCGTGCGGAACAATGAGCAGTTCTTC.

The V call is TRBV9, the J call TRBJ2-7; 7 bases align to TRBD1. The ends lost 0 bases at V and 5 bases at J; junction bases unmatched: 5. Germline V gives CDR1 SGDLS, CDR2 YYNGEE. This CDR3 has 14 residues. DNA for the CDR3: TGTGCCAGCAGCGTAGGGGCAGGGGGTAACGAGCAGTACTTC. Protein sequence: CASSVGAGGNEQYF.

The rearrangement joins TRBV2 to TRBJ1-1; D not certain. V shed 9 bases and J shed 5 bases, with 10 bases lying between them. CDR1 and CDR2 from the germline V gene are SNHLY and FYNNEI. The CDR3 is made up of 11 amino acids. The CDR3 coding sequence is TGTGCCAGTTGGATGGGAACTGAAGCTTTCTTT. Translation gives CASWMGTEAFF.

This clonotype occurred many times. The chain is built from TRBV5-1 and TRBJ1-2; D might be TRBD1 (6 bases). Germline V gene data show CDR1 as SGHRS and CDR2 as YFSETQ. This CDR3 contains 14 residues. With 2 bases removed from V and 3 bases from J, the gap between germline ends came to 11 bases. In DNA form, the CDR3 reads TGCGCCAGCAGCTTCAGGGGTATGGACTATGGCTACACCTTC. This encodes CASSFRGMDYGYTF.

This clonotype has at least ten counts. The rearrangement uses TRBV6-1 and TRBJ1-2; possible D gene TRBD1, 5 bases. CDR1 is MNHNS and CDR2 is SASEGT in the germline V gene. Trimming left V 5 bases short and J 2 bases short, with 18 bases between. This CDR3 has 16 amino acids. CDR3 loop: CASSYPTGRGNYGYTF. CDR3 coding DNA: TGTGCCAGCAGTTACCCCACGGGACGGGGAAACTATGGCTACACCTTC.

Comments on this clonotype: Compared with germline, one end of the junction differs, possibly owing to a read error. The chain carries TRBV6-2 or TRBV6-3 and TRBJ2-3; possibly TRBD1 for D (6 bases). Germline V gene sequence: CDR1 MNHEY, CDR2 SVGEGT. The CDR3 spans 17 residues. The DNA of the CDR3 is TGTGCCGGCAGTGACTGGGACATGCAAGCTAGCACAAATACGCAGTATTTT. Translation: CAGSDWDMQASTNTQYF.

This clonotype was observed a few times. The V call is TRBV11-2, the J call TRBJ2-7, with D perhaps TRBD2 (5 bases). Germline assignment: CDR1 SGHAT and CDR2 FQNNGV. Trimming removed 2 bases at V and 2 bases at J, with 10 bases between. The CDR3 is made up of 14 amino acids. CDR3 amino acids: CASSLTRVTYEQYF. Here the CDR3 DNA reads TGTGCCAGCAGCTTAACTAGGGTTACCTACGAGCAGTACTTC.

This clonotype was detected ten times or more. This chain links TRBV11-2 with TRBJ2-3, with 10 nucleotides matching TRBD2. J was trimmed by 1 base and V by 5 bases; bases with no gene match: 9. Germline loops: CDR1 SGHAT, CDR2 FQNNGV. The CDR3 is 17 residues long. The CDR3 region is CASSHPTGTSGTDTQYF. DNA for the CDR3: TGTGCCAGCAGCCATCCAACAGGGACTAGCGGCACAGATACGCAGTATTTT.